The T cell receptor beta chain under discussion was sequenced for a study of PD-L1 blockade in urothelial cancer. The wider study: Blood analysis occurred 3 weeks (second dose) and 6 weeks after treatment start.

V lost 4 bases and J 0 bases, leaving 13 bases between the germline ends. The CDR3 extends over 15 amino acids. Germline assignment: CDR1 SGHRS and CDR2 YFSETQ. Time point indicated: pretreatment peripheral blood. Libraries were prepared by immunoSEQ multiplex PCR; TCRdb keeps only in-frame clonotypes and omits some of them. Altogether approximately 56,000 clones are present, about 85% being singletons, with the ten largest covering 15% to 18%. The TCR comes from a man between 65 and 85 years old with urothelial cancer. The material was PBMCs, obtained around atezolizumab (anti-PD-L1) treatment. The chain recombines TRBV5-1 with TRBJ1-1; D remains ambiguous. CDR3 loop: CASSPRPTLNTEAFF. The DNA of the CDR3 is TGCGCCAGCAGCCCAAGACCGACTCTGAACACTGAAGCTTTCTTT.